A single sample gave rise to the 25 T cell receptor beta chains below, sequenced in a study of blood T cell repertoires in COVID-19. Clones were read by immunoSEQ multiplex PCR, and TCRdb kept only the in-frame ones, dropping some. This table holds fewer than 80,000 clones, roughly 90% found once. The source material was peripheral blood. These receptors were collected from a human donor in a cohort sampled during active COVID-19.

About this clone itself: At one boundary the junction diverges from the germline segment, which might be a read error. The chain employs TRBV5-1 and TRBJ2-7; 11 bases match TRBD1. Per germline, CDR1 SGHRS and CDR2 YFSETQ. The CDR3 is 12 residues long. Here the CDR3 DNA reads TGCGCCAGCAGCACGGACAGGGGGCTTTCTAGTTTC. It codes for CASSTDRGLSSF.

The genes are TRBV18 and TRBJ1-1; D is possibly TRBD1 (5 bases). This CDR3 has 13 residues. V dropped 3 bases and J dropped 1 base, with 6 bases sitting between them. Germline V gene data show CDR1 as KGHSH and CDR2 as LQKENI. CDR3: CASSPRENTEAFF. The CDR3 DNA sequence: TGTGCCAGCTCACCCAGGGAGAACACTGAAGCTTTCTTT.

The V and J genes are TRBV6-5 and TRBJ2-3, with 8 bases identical to TRBD2. J gave up 0 bases and V 10 bases, and 6 bases lay outside the gene matches. The CDR3 has 14 amino acids. The germline CDR1 and CDR2 sequences are MNHEY and SVGAGI. DNA of the CDR3: TGTGCCACTCGGACTAGCTCTAGCACAGATACGCAGTATTTT. Translation: CATRTSSSTDTQYF.

The chain links TRBV6-4 to TRBJ1-1; D perhaps matches TRBD1 (6 bases). The CDR3 is made up of 14 amino acids. CDR1 and CDR2 from the germline V gene are MRHNA and SNTAGT. Trimming removed 5 bases at V and 2 bases at J, with 12 bases between. The CDR3 loop reads CASSPQGGNTEAFF. CDR3 nucleotides: TGTGCCAGCAGTCCTCAAGGGGGTAACACTGAAGCTTTCTTT.

The chain employs TRBV5-1 and TRBJ1-1; 7 nucleotides match TRBD1. V shed 4 bases and J 1 base; nucleotides not matched to a gene: 7. CDR3 length: 15 amino acids. CDR1 is SGHRS and CDR2 is YFSETQ in the germline V gene. In DNA form, the CDR3 reads TGCGCCAGCAGCCCCTCGGGACAGACGAACACTGAAGCTTTCTTT. As protein: CASSPSGQTNTEAFF.

V usage is TRBV24-1 and J usage is TRBJ1-5, with D perhaps TRBD1 (6 bases). In germline, CDR1 is KGHDR, CDR2 SFDVKD. Trimming stripped 3 bases from V and 0 bases from J, with 14 bases between. The CDR3 extends over 17 amino acids. The CDR3 DNA reads TGTGCCACCAGTGATCTCCGGACAGCCTATAGCAATCAGCCCCAGCATTTT. Protein product: CATSDLRTAYSNQPQHF.

The rearrangement uses TRBV18 and TRBJ2-1; maybe TRBD1 (6 bases). The V gene lost 3 bases and the J gene lost 0 bases, with 21 bases spanning the gap. This CDR3 comprises 19 residues. Germline V gives CDR1 KGHSH, CDR2 LQKENI. CDR3 residues: CASSPPEPTGLSSYNEQFF. The CDR3 DNA is TGTGCCAGCTCACCGCCAGAGCCGACAGGCTTAAGCTCCTACAATGAGCAGTTCTTC. Using reference TRBV18 and TRBJ2-1 for the parts outside the CDR3, the full variable domain is NAGVMQNPRHLVRRRGQEARLRCSPMKGHSHVYWYRQLPEEGLKFMVYLQKENIIDESGMPKERFSAEFPKEGPSILRIQQVVRGDSAAYFCASSPPEPTGLSSYNEQFFGPGTRLTVL.

The chain is built from TRBV19 and TRBJ1-1, with 9 bases aligning to TRBD1. The J segment lost 3 bases and the V segment lost 5 bases, leaving 7 bases of the junction unmatched. Germline V gene sequence: CDR1 LNHDA, CDR2 SQIVND (reference sequence). This CDR3 comprises 15 residues. CDR3 amino acids: CASSLRGDRDTEAFF. In DNA form, the CDR3 reads TGTGCCAGTAGTCTCCGGGGGGACAGGGACACTGAAGCTTTCTTT.

The CDR3 DNA is TGTGCCAGCAGCTTGGACGGGACAATGGGAGGCTACACCTTC. Protein sequence: CASSLDGTMGGYTF. The V call is TRBV5-5, the J call TRBJ1-2, with a possible D match to TRBD1 (6 bases). CDR1 and CDR2 from the germline V gene are SGHKS and YYEKEE (reference sequence). The CDR3 has 14 residues. The V end was cut by 0 bases, the J end by 8 bases, with 14 bases between.

V and J are TRBV28 and TRBJ2-5; TRBD2 matches 9 bases. The CDR3 runs to 16 residues. The germline V gene has CDR1 MDHEN and CDR2 SYDVKM. V shed 3 bases, J shed 4 bases, and the junction held 9 bases outside the gene matches. This chain's CDR3 is CASSLVSGGRGETQYF. The DNA of the CDR3 is TGTGCCAGCAGTTTGGTTAGCGGGGGCCGAGGAGAGACCCAGTACTTC.

A note on this clone: One end of the junction varies from germline; a read error may be responsible. V usage is TRBV30 and J usage is TRBJ1-1; possibly TRBD1 for D (6 bases). From germline, CDR1 is GTSNPN and CDR2 SVGIG (reference sequence). CDR3 length equals 11 residues. CDR3 sequence: CAWSIPTGAFF. The CDR3 coding sequence is TGTGCCTGGAGTATACCGACAGGAGCCTTTTTT.

The chain carries TRBV9 and TRBJ1-1; possible D gene TRBD1, 5 bases. Germline values: CDR1 SGDLS, CDR2 YYNGEE. The CDR3 consists of 15 residues. Trimming cost V 0 bases and J 3 bases, with 12 bases left between them. This CDR3 is CASSVDPGGYTEAFF. The CDR3 DNA reads TGTGCCAGCAGCGTAGATCCGGGGGGGTACACTGAAGCTTTCTTT.

The chain combines TRBV19 with TRBJ2-5, with TRBD2 as a possible D gene (5 bases). Per germline, CDR1 LNHDA and CDR2 SQIVND (reference sequence). The CDR3 runs 14 residues. V was trimmed by 5 bases and J by 4 bases, leaving 14 bases between them. CDR3 amino acids: CASSPGLVGETQYF. Here the CDR3 DNA reads TGTGCCAGTAGTCCCGGACTCGTAGGAGAGACCCAGTACTTC.

The V and J genes are TRBV3-1 (or the pseudogene TRBV3-2) and TRBJ2-3, with TRBD2 identical over 11 bases. Germline V CDR1 and CDR2: LGHDT, YNNKEL (reference sequence). The CDR3 extends over 17 amino acids. V shed 0 bases, J shed 3 bases, and the junction held 5 bases outside the gene matches. The CDR3 sequence is CASSQDWGTSGTDTQYF. CDR3 nucleotide sequence: TGTGCCAGCAGCCAAGATTGGGGGACTAGCGGAACAGATACGCAGTATTTT.

This chain uses TRBV2 with TRBJ2-2, with 8 bases that match TRBD1. CDR1 and CDR2 (germline): SNHLY, FYNNEI. V lost 10 bases, J lost 0 bases, and 7 bases stayed unmatched. The CDR3 totals 15 residues. The CDR3 loop is CATLTGASNTGELFF. Written as DNA, the CDR3 is TGTGCCACTTTGACAGGGGCTTCGAACACCGGGGAGCTGTTTTTT.

The chain employs TRBV28 and TRBJ2-6; TRBD1 is a possible D gene (5 bases). V was pared by 5 bases and J by 0 bases, with 14 bases between. CDR3 length equals 17 residues. Germline-derived CDR1 and CDR2 are MDHEN and SYDVKM. DNA of the CDR3: TGTGCCAGCAGTCTCACAGGCGTTGTCTCTGGGGCCAACGTCCTGACTTTC. Protein: CASSLTGVVSGANVLTF. Drawing the rest from reference TRBV28 and TRBJ2-6, the complete variable domain is DVKVTQSSRYLVKRTGEKVFLECVQDMDHENMFWYRQDPGLGLRLIYFSYDVKMKEKGDIPEGYSVSREKKERFSLILESASTNQTSMYLCASSLTGVVSGANVLTFGAGSRLTVL.

This chain connects TRBV10-3 to TRBJ1-5, with a weak D call TRBD1 (5 bases). The V gene lost 2 bases and the J gene lost 0 bases, with 14 bases spanning the gap. Per germline, CDR1 ENHRY and CDR2 SYGVKD. This CDR3 has 17 residues. The CDR3 sequence: CAISEGGGSFSNQPQHF. As DNA, the CDR3 is TGTGCCATCAGTGAGGGGGGGGGTTCCTTTAGCAATCAGCCCCAGCATTTT.

The chain joins TRBV11-3 to TRBJ2-3; 7 bases match TRBD2. The junction had 5 bases not matched to a gene; V was cut back by 5 bases and J by 6 bases. Germline-derived CDR1 and CDR2 are SGHNT and YENEEA. The CDR3 is 13 amino acids. The CDR3 loop reads CASSPGGKDTQYF. As DNA, the CDR3 is TGTGCCAGCAGCCCGGGGGGAAAGGATACGCAGTATTTT.

The V and J genes are TRBV30 and TRBJ1-6, with 8 positions matching TRBD1. Germline V lookup: CDR1 GTSNPN, CDR2 SVGIG (reference sequence). CDR3 length equals 14 residues. The ends lost 4 bases at V and 7 bases at J; junction bases unmatched: 6. CDR3 loop: CAWNAQGGNSPLHF. The CDR3 bases are TGTGCCTGGAACGCACAGGGGGGGAATTCACCCCTCCACTTT.

The rearrangement joins TRBV5-1 to TRBJ2-1; 9 nucleotides agree with TRBD1. Germline-derived CDR1 and CDR2 are SGHRS and YFSETQ. J lost 0 bases, V lost 4 bases, and 2 bases had no gene match. The CDR3 has 15 amino acids. The DNA of the CDR3 is TGCGCCAGCAGCCTGACAGGGGGCTCCTACAATGAGCAGTTCTTC. This gives the protein CASSLTGGSYNEQFF.

V is TRBV19 and J is TRBJ1-5, with D perhaps TRBD1 (6 bases). CDR1 and CDR2 from the germline V gene are LNHDA and SQIVND (reference sequence). CDR3 length equals 13 residues. V lost 2 bases and J lost 8, with 10 bases in between. In DNA, the CDR3 is TGTGCCAGTAGTATAAGCCAGGGGAAGCCCCAGCATTTT. This codes for CASSISQGKPQHF.

This rearrangement joins TRBV18 to TRBJ2-1; 13 bases match TRBD2. This CDR3 comprises 15 residues. Unmatched junction bases numbered 3, after V lost 1 base and J lost 9 bases. Germline CDR1 and CDR2: KGHSH and LQKENI. CDR3 protein: CASSPLLAGGIEQFF. In nucleotides, the CDR3 is TGTGCCAGCTCACCACTACTAGCGGGGGGGATTGAGCAGTTCTTC.

CDR3 residues: CASSFLGAKETQYF. Written as DNA, the CDR3 is TGTGCCAGCAGCTTCTTGGGGGCTAAAGAGACCCAGTACTTC. This sequence joins TRBV7-9 and TRBJ2-5, with D tentatively TRBD1 (6 bases). The CDR3 runs 14 residues. Germline CDR1 SEHNR, CDR2 FQNEAQ (reference sequence). Trimming pared 3 bases from V and 3 bases from J, leaving 11 bases between.

The gene calls are TRBV7-9 and TRBJ1-6; 8 bases fit TRBD1. Germline CDR1 is SEHNR and CDR2 is FQNEAQ (reference sequence). V dropped 5 bases and J dropped 4; count of bases not matched to a gene: 7. The CDR3 runs 16 residues. The CDR3 coding sequence is TGTGCCAGCAGCGACTCAGGGGGCGGGTATAATTCACCCCTCCACTTT. Protein sequence: CASSDSGGGYNSPLHF.

This clone was observed a single time. This chain connects TRBV5-4 to TRBJ1-4, with D perhaps TRBD1 (6 bases). Looked up from germline, CDR1 is SGHNT and CDR2 is YYREEE (reference sequence). The CDR3 sequence is 16 residues long. Trimming cost V 0 bases and J 4 bases, with 13 bases left between them. CDR3 sequence (DNA): TGTGCCAGCAGCTTGGAACGGGACAAGGATAATGAAAAACTGTTTTTT. Translating gives CASSLERDKDNEKLFF.